The table lists the clone carrying this T cell receptor beta chain with many counts. This sample was taken from a study of T cells in Graves' hyperthyroidism and ophthalmopathy. Trimming shortened V by 2 bases and J by 0 bases, and 5 bases separated the two germline ends. The CDR3 is 13 amino acids. CDR1 and CDR2 from the germline V gene are GTSNPN and SVGIG (reference sequence). From RNA transcripts, TCR beta CDR3 regions were amplified. HTBI primers were employed in a first-round RT-PCR of the TCR CDR3. A single record per CDR3 protein comes from TCRdb applying MiXCR to the multiplex PCR reads. The repertoire holds 600,000 to 750,000 distinct CDR3 sequences, with roughly 17% as singletons. Recently diagnosed hyperthyroidism of less than 2 months' duration affected patients aged 18 to 65.

The J gene is TRBJ1-5, the V gene TRBV30, with D unclear. This TCR came from a man aged 50 or older with Graves' hyperthyroidism. Specimen: blood. CDR3 protein: CAWSQNSNQPQHF. The DNA of the CDR3 is TGTGCCTGGAGTCAGAATAGCAATCAGCCCCAGCATTTT.